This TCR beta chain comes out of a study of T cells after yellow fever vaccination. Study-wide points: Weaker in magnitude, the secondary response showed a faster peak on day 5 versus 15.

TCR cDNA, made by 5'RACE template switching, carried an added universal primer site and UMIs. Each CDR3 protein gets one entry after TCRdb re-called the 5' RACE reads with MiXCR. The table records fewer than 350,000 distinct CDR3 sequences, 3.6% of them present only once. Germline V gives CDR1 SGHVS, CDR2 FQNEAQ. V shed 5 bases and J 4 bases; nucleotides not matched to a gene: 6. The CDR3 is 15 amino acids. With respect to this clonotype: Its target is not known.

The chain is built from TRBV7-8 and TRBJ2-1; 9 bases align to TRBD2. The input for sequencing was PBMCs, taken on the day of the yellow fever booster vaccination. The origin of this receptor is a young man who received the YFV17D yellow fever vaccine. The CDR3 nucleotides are TGTGCCAGCAGCCCCCAGAGCGGGGGGTACAATGAGCAGTTCTTC. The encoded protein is CASSPQSGGYNEQFF.